This TCR beta chain was sequenced for a study of regulatory T cells in long-lasting Graves disease (dated by TCRdb to 2020 to 2023). Broadly, across the study: Antithyroid drugs had been taken for less than 3 months by newly diagnosed Graves' disease patients. This study used TCR sequencing and RNA sequencing of peripheral blood to compare persistent Graves' disease patients against newly diagnosed Graves' disease patients. The study took place in China and was registered as a clinical trial. TCR sequencing covered 13 persistent and approximately 20 newly diagnosed Graves' disease patients, 33 samples in total.

Compared with germline, V lacks 5 bases and J lacks 0 bases; bases without a gene match: 8. Reading the germline V gene gives CDR1 SGHVS and CDR2 FNYEAQ. From cysteine to phenylalanine, the CDR3 is 16 amino acids long. Just the 48-base CDR3 DNA is kept, in frame starting at base 1. Turning to this clonotype: No antigen is known for it. Within one base of it there is no much larger clone, and no base qualities were kept.

In light of the paper, this sample's time point label describes: newly diagnosed GD, antithyroid drugs for less than 3 months. For both TCR sequencing and RNA sequencing, RNA was extracted from PBMCs in TRIzol. The diagnosis of Graves' disease followed American Thyroid Association guidelines. Patients for the study were recruited at an endocrinology department in Xi'an, China. Each patient gave 8.5 to 9.5 milliliters of peripheral blood, collected in an EDTA anticoagulant tube. Ficoll Paque Plus density gradient separation was used to isolate PBMCs, and no further T cell sorting was performed. An Agilent 2100 Bioanalyzer and agarose gel were used to assess RNA quality, and a NanoDrop 2000 was used to measure RNA concentration. Broader findings and caveats from the paper: Compared with newly diagnosed patients, persistent Graves' disease patients had lower TCR Shannon entropy and fewer highly expanded clones, which suggests clonal expansion. More public clonotypes were shared among persistent patients (under 3,000) than among newly diagnosed patients (approximately 1,000). The authors noted that the small sample size was a limitation that may lower accuracy. Sequencing and analysis were restricted to the TCR beta chain. Persistent disease showed preferential use of TRBV28, TRBJ1-2 and TRBJ2-5, whereas newly diagnosed disease favored TRBV20-1 and TRBJ2-1. Peripheral blood alone was examined, since thyroid tissue, which constituted the primary lesion, could not be accessed.

Preparation of the library involved multiplex PCR. The sequencing machine was an Illumina HiSeq 4000. iRepertoire HTBI primers and Arm-PCR amplification of CDR3 regions were used to construct TCR beta libraries. Before sequencing, the PCR products underwent gel purification. The published analysis was carried out like this. Across samples, 62 TRBV and 13 to 15 TRBJ segments were identified and used for gene usage analysis of CDR3 amino acid clonotypes. Filtered high-quality paired reads were merged into contigs using COPE and FqMerger. BLAST was used to align contigs to IMGT TRBV, TRBD and TRBJ reference genes, with CDR3 defined following IMGT. Any clonotype with a frequency above 0.1% was counted as a highly expanded clone. Repertoire diversity was measured by Shannon entropy, and V-J evenness by the Gini coefficient. Clonotypes shared by more than one individual were considered public. The raw public data were reprocessed by TCRdb itself: fastp quality trimming at Q25, MiXCR clonotype calling, in-frame beta chains only. Duplicate CDR3 protein sequences are folded into a single record with the most common DNA and genes. The V and J calls follow TCRdb's processing rather than the paper's. For this sample the table gives over 500,000 distinct CDR3 sequences, of which about 15% were detected only once. Around 12% of the sample goes to the ten largest clones.

These records were also assigned to another study, of T cells in Graves' hyperthyroidism and ophthalmopathy. From that second study: A patient counted as having stable Graves' hyperthyroidism if no progression to ophthalmopathy occurred over 18 months of follow-up. Hyperthyroidism patients were newly diagnosed, had a disease duration of under 2 months, and were aged 18 to 65 years. Patients with uncontrolled infections, other autoimmune diseases, pregnancy or lactation were excluded. Diagnoses were based on clinical symptoms, serum thyroxine and TRAb, thyroid ultrasound and orbital computed tomography. The first round of RT-PCR for the TCR CDR3 was performed with the HTBI primer set and the Qiagen OneStep RT-PCR kit. Most expanded thyroid clonotypes (frequency above 0.001) were also detected in blood, a finding suggesting that blood repertoires may reflect thyroid immune responses. Ophthalmopathy was separated from stable hyperthyroidism by a 13 V-J signature model, with approximately 89% sensitivity and around 81% specificity obtained in cross-validation and 80%/75% obtained in testing. During validation, the model predicted progression to ophthalmopathy a median of approximately six months ahead of onset, with almost 71% sensitivity and roughly 72% specificity. To identify distinguishing TCR V-J signatures, a discovery cohort of 90 to 100 patients was used, comprising fewer than 45 with Graves' ophthalmopathy and some 57 with stable Graves' hyperthyroidism. Whether ophthalmopathy could be predicted prospectively was tested in an independent validation cohort made up of about 20 hyperthyroidism patients plus 17 patients who later progressed to ophthalmopathy. The roughly 94 discovery patients were randomly split 7:3 into training and test sets. In addition, the study compared T-cell repertoires in thyroid tissue and in blood from several Graves' hyperthyroidism patients. After sampling, hyperthyroidism patients received methimazole starting at 30 mg daily, and ophthalmopathy patients received high-dose intravenous methylprednisolone. The libraries were constructed in a second round of multiplex PCR and then size-selected and purified. Sequencing of the libraries was done on an Illumina HiSeq2000 using paired-end 100 bp reads. SOAPnuke was used to process the raw data, throwing out any read that contained adapters or uncalled bases, had a mean Phred below 15, or lacked an exact constant-primer or identifier match. COPE v1.2.5 was used to merge the high-quality paired reads, and each unique nucleotide sequence was defined as a clonotype. MiTCR v1.1 was used to align the clonotypes against IMGT TRBV, TRBD and TRBJ reference segments. Only V-J combinations with frequency above 0.0001, covering roughly 99% of repertoires, were analysed. The TCS score was defined as the ratio of F50 (clonal expansion) to E x V (chaos), calculated using BLOSUM62-based TCRdist between CDR3 peptides within each V-J. Welch's t-statistics and random forest reduced 500 to 550 V-J features to under 15, which were used in a naive Bayes classifier (R e1071). Sample size was not statistically predetermined, and investigators were not blinded to group allocation. According to the paper, TCR Vbeta CDR3 sequencing was carried out on 135 peripheral blood samples, which came from over 40 ophthalmopathy, around 75 hyperthyroidism and approximately 17 progressor patients.

The TCR sequence derives from a man between 18 and 35 years old with Graves disease. Donor details come from another sample of the same person, matched by shared clones. This specimen consisted of peripheral blood mononuclear cells (PBMCs), obtained at new diagnosis, from a patient treated with antithyroid drugs. The sequence is built from TRBV7-6 and TRBJ2-7, and TRBD2 aligns with 9 junction nucleotides. The base sequence is TGTGCCAGCAGCCCGAAACCGACTAGCGGCTCCTACGAGCAGTACTTC. This encodes CASSPKPTSGSYEQYF.